Below, one T cell receptor (beta chain) is given with its context. The antigen is not known. Profiled with immunoSEQ multiplex PCR; TCRdb holds only in-frame clones, not every one. This table holds about 100,000 clones, over 75% found once. Germline-derived CDR1 and CDR2 are MNHEY and SMNVEV (reference sequence). V dropped 3 bases and J dropped 2 bases, with 8 bases sitting between them. The CDR3 is 13 amino acids. This sample is part of a study of T cell responses to AZD1222 COVID-19 vaccine. General study points: Of the AZD1222 recipients, only 5 to 7 were seropositive at baseline.

The receptor comes from an adult in good health. The specimen comprised peripheral blood, sampled on day 0 of AZD1222 vaccination. V is TRBV27 and J is TRBJ2-7; D is unresolved. DNA of the CDR3: TGTGCCAGCAGTTTCGGGCTAACCTACGAGCAGTACTTC. Protein sequence: CASSFGLTYEQYF.